This TCR beta chain was profiled in a study of T cells in Graves' hyperthyroidism and ophthalmopathy. The study, taken as a whole, reports: In simple terms, a model built on 13 V-J features told ophthalmopathy apart from stable hyperthyroidism. Most clonotypes that expanded in the thyroid above 0.001 also showed up in blood.

RNA transcripts provided the source from which TCR beta CDR3 regions were amplified. The study used the HTBI primer set for a first-round RT-PCR of the TCR CDR3. From the multiplex PCR reads, TCRdb called clonotypes with MiXCR, one entry per CDR3 protein. The table has hundreds of thousands of distinct CDR3 sequences, 13% to 15% seen once. Germline lookup yields CDR1 DFQATT and CDR2 SNEGSKA (reference sequence). The CDR3 runs to 14 residues. V lost 3 bases, J lost 0 bases, and 9 bases lay in between. Ten or more counts support this clonotype. Antigen specificity is unknown. Sequenced: blood. This receptor was identified in a young woman with Graves' hyperthyroidism. The chain employs TRBV20-1 and TRBJ2-1; the D is unclear. CDR3: CSARAFSSYNEQFF. The CDR3 nucleotides read TGCAGTGCTAGGGCATTTAGCTCCTACAATGAGCAGTTCTTC.